This T cell receptor beta chain was retrieved from a study of blood T cell repertoires in COVID-19. Study-level information: Acute-phase and convalescent COVID-19 samples originated in the United States, Italy and Spain. The analysed material was cDNA or gDNA that came from T cells, B-cell-depleted T cells, or PBMCs.

Germline CDR1 SNHLY, CDR2 FYNNEI. Unmatched junction bases numbered 7, after V lost 6 bases and J lost 6 bases. The CDR3 runs 13 residues. In the study's own analysis: Amplification of reference gene primers was used by the study to estimate nucleated cell counts. Generated by immunoSEQ multiplex PCR, the TCRdb table keeps only in-frame clones and is missing some. V and J calls and clone size follow that table, whereas D and trimming were derived from the DNA. The table lists about 71,000 clones, approximately 80% of them singletons. The chain links TRBV2 to TRBJ1-1; 7 bases fit TRBD1. The sequencing sample was made of peripheral blood. The clonotype was recovered from a man aged 65 to 85 with acute or convalescent COVID-19. CDR3 loop: CASSGTEKAEAFF. CDR3 in DNA: TGTGCCAGCAGCGGGACAGAGAAGGCTGAAGCTTTCTTT.